This TCR beta chain was sequenced during a study of monozygotic twins with inflammatory bowel disease. The template was total RNA from whole blood, with no T cell sorting. TCRdb reprocessed the 5' RACE reads and stores each CDR3 protein as one record, lacking DNA. The sample has 420,000 or so distinct CDR3 sequences, and its top ten clones hold 2% to 2.5%. Germline V gene data show CDR1 as SEHNR and CDR2 as FQNEAQ (reference sequence). CDR3 length equals 14 residues. The TCR comes from a human donor with ulcerative colitis or Crohn's disease, or a healthy co-twin of an affected twin (not recorded which). V gene TRBV7-9 combines with J gene TRBJ2-7. Source material: blood. This CDR3 is CASSLTALGNEQYF.